The present T cell receptor (beta chain) was sequenced within a study of patients and donors after allogeneic stem cell transplantation. MiXCR was run by TCRdb on the RT-PCR reads, yielding one entry per CDR3 protein. This table has about 230,000 distinct CDR3 sequences, 13% to 15% appearing once. The CDR3 loop spans 15 amino acids. CDR1 and CDR2 from the germline V gene are DFQATT and SNEGSKA (reference sequence). V was cut by 0 bases and J by 2 bases, with 12 bases left in between. This clonotype came up many times. The specimen sequenced was blood, either unsorted or a sorted T cell fraction (not recorded which). This sequence was found in a human donor who was either an allogeneic HSCT recipient or a stem cell or donor lymphocyte infusion donor (not recorded which). It is not recorded whose cells these are; they may come from a transplant donor. The gene calls are TRBV20-1 and TRBJ2-3, with D maybe TRBD1 (6 bases). CDR3 DNA: TGCAGTGCTAGAGAGGGGGCTACCTTCACAGATACGCAGTATTTT. Amino acids: CSAREGATFTDTQYF.